This T cell receptor (beta chain) was identified in a study of cytomegalovirus exposure and HLA in healthy donors. Across the whole study: A previous analysis identified approximately 120 million unique TCR beta sequences derived from about 180 million T cells.

This clone was seen more than once but under ten times. Its antigen is as yet unknown. Whole-study findings and limits: Of the V segments, some could not be distinguished, including TRBV6-2 and TRBV6-3, and were excluded. Serostatus for CMV was the only available immune exposure information.

CDR1 is SGHDT, CDR2 YYEEEE, per germline. The CDR3 is 14 amino acids. After removal of 0 bases from V and 3 bases from J, the junction contained 1 base not matched to a gene. The PCR employed 60 Vbeta primers together with 13 Jbeta primers. Assay: immunoSEQ multiplex PCR; the TCRdb copy retains only in-frame clones and omits some. Of around 140,000 clones listed, around 77% are singletons. The chain recombines TRBV5-6 with TRBJ2-7; 9 bases line up with TRBD1. The sequenced material came from PBMCs. The sequence derives from a male donor in good health and CMV-seropositive. This CDR3 reads CASSLVGQGYEQYF. Here the CDR3 DNA reads TGTGCCAGCAGCTTGGTGGGACAGGGCTACGAGCAGTACTTC.